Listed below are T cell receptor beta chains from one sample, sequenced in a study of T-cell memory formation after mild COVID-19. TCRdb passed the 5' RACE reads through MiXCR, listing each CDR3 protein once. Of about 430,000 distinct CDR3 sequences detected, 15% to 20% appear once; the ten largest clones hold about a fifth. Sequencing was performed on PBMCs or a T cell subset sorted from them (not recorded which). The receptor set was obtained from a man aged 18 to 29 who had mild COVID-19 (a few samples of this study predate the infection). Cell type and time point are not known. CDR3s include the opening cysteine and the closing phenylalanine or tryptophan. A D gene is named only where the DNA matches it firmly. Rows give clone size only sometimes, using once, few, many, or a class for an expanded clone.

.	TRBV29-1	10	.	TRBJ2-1	CSVTENEQFF	TGCAGCGTTACAGAGAATGAGCAGTTCTTC
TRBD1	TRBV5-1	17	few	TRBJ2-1	CASSPTPDRGAYNEQFF	TGCGCCAGCAGCCCCACACCCGACAGGGGCGCCTACAATGAGCAGTTCTTC
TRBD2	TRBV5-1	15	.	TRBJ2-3	CASRAGAASTDTQYF	TGCGCCAGCAGAGCGGGGGCCGCTAGCACAGATACGCAGTATTTT
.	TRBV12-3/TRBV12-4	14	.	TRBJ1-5	CASSARASNQPQHF	TGTGCCAGCAGTGCCCGGGCCTCCAATCAGCCCCAGCATTTT
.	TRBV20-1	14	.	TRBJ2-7	CSARPRLGSLEQYF	TGCAGTGCCAGACCACGGCTGGGGTCTCTCGAGCAGTACTTC
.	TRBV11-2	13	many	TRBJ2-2	CASSLVRTGELFF	TGTGCCAGCAGCTTAGTACGCACCGGGGAGCTGTTTTTT
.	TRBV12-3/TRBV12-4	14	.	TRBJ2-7	CASSLVESNYEQYF	TGTGCCAGCAGTTTGGTCGAATCAAACTACGAGCAGTACTTC
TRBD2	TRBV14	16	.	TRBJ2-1	CASSHVRVAGGNEQFF	TGTGCCAGCAGCCACGTTAGGGTAGCGGGAGGTAATGAGCAGTTCTTC
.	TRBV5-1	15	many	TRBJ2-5	CASSLSHRLQETQYF	TGCGCCAGCAGCTTGTCTCACAGGCTCCAAGAGACCCAGTACTTC
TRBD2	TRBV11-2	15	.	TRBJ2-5	CASSLTSGFQETQYF	TGTGCCAGCAGCCTGACTAGCGGGTTTCAAGAGACCCAGTACTTC
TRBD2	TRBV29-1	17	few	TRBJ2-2	CSVLPSGGETTTGELFF	TGCAGCGTTCTTCCTAGCGGGGGGGAGACAACCACCGGGGAGCTGTTTTTT
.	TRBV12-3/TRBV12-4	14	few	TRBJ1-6	CASRIGERNSPLHF	TGTGCCAGCAGAATAGGGGAGCGAAATTCACCCCTCCACTTT
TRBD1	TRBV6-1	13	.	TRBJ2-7	CASSERGPYEQYF	TGTGCCAGCAGTGAGAGGGGGCCCTACGAGCAGTACTTC
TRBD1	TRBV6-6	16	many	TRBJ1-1	CASSPPTGDGNTEAFF	TGTGCCAGCAGTCCCCCGACAGGGGATGGGAACACTGAAGCTTTCTTT
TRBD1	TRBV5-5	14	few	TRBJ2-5	CASSLDGQGRTQYF	TGTGCCAGCAGCTTGGATGGACAGGGACGGACCCAGTACTTC
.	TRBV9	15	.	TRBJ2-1	CASSGRQYSYNEQFF	TGTGCCAGCAGCGGACGACAGTACTCCTACAATGAGCAGTTCTTC
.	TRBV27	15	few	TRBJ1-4	CASSLVRGLGEKLFF	TGTGCCAGCAGTTTAGTTCGGGGGCTGGGTGAAAAACTGTTTTTT
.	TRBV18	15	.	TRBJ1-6	CASSLQSSYNSPLHF	TGTGCCAGCTCACTACAGAGCTCCTATAATTCACCCCTCCACTTT
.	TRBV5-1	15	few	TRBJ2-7	CASSLLAGLAYEQYF	TGCGCCAGCAGCTTGTTGGCAGGGCTCGCCTACGAGCAGTACTTC
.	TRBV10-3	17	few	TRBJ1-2	CAISLSVFRQGQTSYTF	TGTGCCATCAGTCTTTCGGTTTTTAGGCAGGGCCAAACTAGCTACACCTTC
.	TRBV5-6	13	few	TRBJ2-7	CASSLGSSGEQYF	TGTGCCAGCAGCTTGGGATCCAGCGGGGAGCAGTACTTC
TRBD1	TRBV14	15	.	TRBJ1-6	CASSQVGTGISPLHF	TGTGCCAGCAGCCAAGTCGGGACAGGTATCTCACCCCTCCACTTT
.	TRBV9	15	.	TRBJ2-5	CASSTTTDPGETQYF	TGTGCCAGCAGCACAACGACTGACCCGGGGGAGACCCAGTACTTC
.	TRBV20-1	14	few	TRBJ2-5	CSARVPSDKETQYF	TGCAGTGCTAGAGTTCCCAGCGACAAAGAGACCCAGTACTTC
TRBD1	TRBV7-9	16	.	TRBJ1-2	CASSNRGDSASDGYTF	TGTGCCAGCAGCAACCGTGGGGACAGCGCATCCGATGGCTACACCTTC
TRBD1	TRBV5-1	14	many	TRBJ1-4	CASSPGRGNEKLFF	TGCGCCAGCAGCCCGGGCAGGGGGAATGAAAAACTGTTTTTT
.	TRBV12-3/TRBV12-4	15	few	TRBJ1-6	CASSLGTGGASPLHF	TGTGCCAGCTCACTGGGGACCGGGGGCGCCTCACCCCTCCACTTT
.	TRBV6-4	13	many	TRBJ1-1	CASSDGENTEAFF	TGTGCCAGCAGTGACGGGGAGAACACTGAAGCTTTCTTT
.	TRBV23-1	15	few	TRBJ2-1	CASTHPRCILNEQFF	TGCGCCAGCACCCACCCTAGATGTATCCTCAATGAGCAGTTCTTC
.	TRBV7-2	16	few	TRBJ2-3	CASSSSGAASTDTQYF	TGTGCCAGCAGCTCTTCGGGGGCAGCTAGCACAGATACGCAGTATTTT
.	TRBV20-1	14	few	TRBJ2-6	CSARESSGANVLTF	TGCAGTGCTAGAGAGAGCTCTGGGGCCAACGTCCTGACTTTC
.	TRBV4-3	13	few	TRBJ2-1	CASSQEMVREQFF	TGCGCCAGCAGCCAAGAAATGGTCCGAGAGCAGTTCTTC
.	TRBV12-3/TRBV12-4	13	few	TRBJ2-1	CASSLNWRNEQFF	TGTGCCAGCAGTTTAAACTGGCGGAATGAGCAGTTCTTC
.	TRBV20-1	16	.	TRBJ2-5	CSANPSTTGKQETQYF	TGCAGTGCGAACCCCTCAACTACGGGGAAACAAGAGACCCAGTACTTC
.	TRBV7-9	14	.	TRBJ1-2	CASSPPWFNYGYTF	TGTGCCAGCAGCCCGCCGTGGTTCAACTATGGCTACACCTTC
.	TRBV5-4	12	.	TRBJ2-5	CASSFWRETQYF	TGTGCCAGCAGCTTTTGGCGGGAGACCCAGTACTTC
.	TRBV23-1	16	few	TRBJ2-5	CDSRPRGLNFQETQYF	TGCGACAGCAGACCACGCGGACTCAACTTCCAAGAGACCCAGTACTTC
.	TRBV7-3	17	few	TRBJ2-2	CASSLEGGLVNTGELFF	TGTGCCAGCAGCTTAGAGGGGGGGCTGGTAAACACCGGGGAGCTGTTTTTT
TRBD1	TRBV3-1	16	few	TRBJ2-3	CASSRGTEVFLDTQYF	TGTGCCAGCAGCCGAGGGACAGAGGTTTTTTTAGATACGCAGTATTTT
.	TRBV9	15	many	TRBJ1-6	CASSVVGNINSPLHF	TGTGCCAGCAGCGTAGTAGGAAACATTAATTCACCCCTCCACTTT
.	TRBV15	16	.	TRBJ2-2	CATSRDRVRDTGELFF	TGTGCCACCAGCAGAGATAGGGTCCGGGACACCGGGGAGCTGTTTTTT
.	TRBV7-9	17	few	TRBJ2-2	CASSNEGVFRDTGELFF	TGTGCCAGCAGCAACGAAGGGGTTTTCCGCGACACCGGGGAGCTGTTTTTT